This TCR beta chain was profiled in a study of blood T cell repertoires in COVID-19. Across the study: T cells, B-cell-depleted T cells, or PBMCs supplied cDNA or gDNA.

This table comes from immunoSEQ multiplex PCR, and its TCRdb copy is limited to in-frame clones, with some not included. In the table there are 200,000 to 250,000 clones, around 80% of which are singletons. V lost 3 bases to trimming and J lost 8 bases, with 22 bases between them. CDR1 and CDR2 from the germline V gene are LNHDA and SQIVND (reference sequence). This CDR3 has 16 residues. The participants were between 18 and 89 years old and came from some 23 US areas. The chain combines TRBV19 with TRBJ1-2; tentative D call: TRBD1 (5 bases). The receptor's source is a man aged 55 to 70 who had recovered from COVID-19. Sequencing used PBMCs or T cells enriched from blood (not recorded which). Here the CDR3 DNA reads TGTGCCAGTAGTATCTTTCAGGGTGCGGTAGGGAACGGCTACACCTTC. Encoded protein: CASSIFQGAVGNGYTF.